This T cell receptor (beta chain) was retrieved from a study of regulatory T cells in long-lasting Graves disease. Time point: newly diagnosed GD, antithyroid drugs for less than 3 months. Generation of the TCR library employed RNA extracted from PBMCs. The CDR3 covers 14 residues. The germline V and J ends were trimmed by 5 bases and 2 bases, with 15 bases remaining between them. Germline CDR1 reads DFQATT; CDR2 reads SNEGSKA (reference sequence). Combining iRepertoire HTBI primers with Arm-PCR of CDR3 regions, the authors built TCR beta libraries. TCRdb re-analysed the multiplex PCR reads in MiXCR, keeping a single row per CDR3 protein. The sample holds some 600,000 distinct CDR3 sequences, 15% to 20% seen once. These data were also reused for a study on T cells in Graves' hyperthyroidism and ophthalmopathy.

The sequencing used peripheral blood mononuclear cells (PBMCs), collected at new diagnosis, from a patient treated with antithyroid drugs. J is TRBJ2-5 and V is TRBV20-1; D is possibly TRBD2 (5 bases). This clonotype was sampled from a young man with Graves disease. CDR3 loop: CSALIRAVQETQYF. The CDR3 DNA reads TGCAGTGCTTTAATACGAGCGGTACAAGAGACCCAGTACTTC.